This TCR beta chain was sequenced in a study of blood T cell repertoires in COVID-19. This clone was observed once. The Seattle patients joined while their infection was active and were tracked longitudinally afterward. Original handling: Scientists estimated how many nucleated cells there were by amplifying reference gene primers. Assay used: immunoSEQ multiplex PCR; TCRdb lists only in-frame clones, some missing. D and trimming come from the DNA, and the V and J calls and clone size come from that table. The table records about 310,000 clones, 90% of them present only once. The CDR3 length is 13 residues. Trimming shortened V by 4 bases and J by 3 bases, and 10 bases separated the two germline ends. Germline V gene sequence: CDR1 SGHKS, CDR2 YYEKEE (reference sequence).

Sequenced: peripheral blood. The clonotype was recovered from a woman aged 40 to 49 with COVID-19, enrolled during active disease. The rearrangement uses TRBV5-5 and TRBJ1-1; maybe TRBD1 (5 bases). This CDR3 reads CASSLTGDTEAFF. The DNA of the CDR3 is TGTGCCAGCAGCCTAACAGGAGACACTGAAGCTTTCTTT.